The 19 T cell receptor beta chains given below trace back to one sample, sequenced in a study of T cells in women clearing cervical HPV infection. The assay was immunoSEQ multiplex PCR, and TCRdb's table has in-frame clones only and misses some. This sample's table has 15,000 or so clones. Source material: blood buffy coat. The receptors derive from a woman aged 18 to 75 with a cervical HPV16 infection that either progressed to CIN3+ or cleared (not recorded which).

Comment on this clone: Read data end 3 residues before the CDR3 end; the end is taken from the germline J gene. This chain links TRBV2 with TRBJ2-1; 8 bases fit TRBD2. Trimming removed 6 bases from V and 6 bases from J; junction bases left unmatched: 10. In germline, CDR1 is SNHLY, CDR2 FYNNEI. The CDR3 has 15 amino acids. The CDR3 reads CASSGLAGGTNEQFF. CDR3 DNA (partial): TGTGCCAGCAGCGGACTAGCCGGCGGGACCAATGAG.

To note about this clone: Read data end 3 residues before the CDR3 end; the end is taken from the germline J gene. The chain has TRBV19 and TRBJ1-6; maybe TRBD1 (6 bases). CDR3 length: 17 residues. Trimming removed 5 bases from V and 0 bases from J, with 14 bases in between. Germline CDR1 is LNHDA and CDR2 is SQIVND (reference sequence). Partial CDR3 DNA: TGTGCCAGTAGTGCTCGTCTGGACAGCTCCTATAATTCACCC. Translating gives CASSARLDSSYNSP. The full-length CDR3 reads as CASSARLDSSYNSPLHF.

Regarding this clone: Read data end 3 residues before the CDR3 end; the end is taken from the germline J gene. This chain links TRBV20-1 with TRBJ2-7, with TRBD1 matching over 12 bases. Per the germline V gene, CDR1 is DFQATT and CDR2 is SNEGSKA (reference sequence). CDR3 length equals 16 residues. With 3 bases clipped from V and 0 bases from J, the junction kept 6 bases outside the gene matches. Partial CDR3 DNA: TGCAGTGCTAGGGGGACAGGGGGCCGTGTCTCCTACGAG. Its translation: CSARGTGGRVSYE. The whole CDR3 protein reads CSARGTGGRVSYEQYF.

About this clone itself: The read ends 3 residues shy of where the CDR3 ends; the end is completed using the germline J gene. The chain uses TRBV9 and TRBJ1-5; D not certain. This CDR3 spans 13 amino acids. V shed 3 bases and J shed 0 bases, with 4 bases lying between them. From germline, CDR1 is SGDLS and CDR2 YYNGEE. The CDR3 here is CASSAYSNQPQHF. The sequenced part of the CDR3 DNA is TGTGCCAGCAGCGCTTATAGCAATCAGCCC. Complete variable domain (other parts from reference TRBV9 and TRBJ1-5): DSGVTQTPKHLITATGQRVTLRCSPRSGDLSVYWYQQSLDQGLQFLIQYYNGEERAKGNILERFSAQQFPDLHSELNLSSLELGDSALYFCASSAYSNQPQHFGDGTRLSIL.

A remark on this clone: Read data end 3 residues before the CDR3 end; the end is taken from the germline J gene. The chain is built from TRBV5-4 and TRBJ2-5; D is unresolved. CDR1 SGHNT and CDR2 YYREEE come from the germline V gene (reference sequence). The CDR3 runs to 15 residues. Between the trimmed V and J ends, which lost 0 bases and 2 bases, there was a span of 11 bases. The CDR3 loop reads CASSLDFYGQETQYF. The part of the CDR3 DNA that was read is TGTGCCAGCAGCTTGGATTTCTACGGGCAAGAGACC.

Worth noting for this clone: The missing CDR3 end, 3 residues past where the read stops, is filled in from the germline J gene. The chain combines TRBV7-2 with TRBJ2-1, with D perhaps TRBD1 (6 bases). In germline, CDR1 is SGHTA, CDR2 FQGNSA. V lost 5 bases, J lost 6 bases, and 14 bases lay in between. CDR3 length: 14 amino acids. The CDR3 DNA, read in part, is TGTGCCAGCAGCACCTACAGGGATCGCAATGAG. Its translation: CASSTYRDRNE. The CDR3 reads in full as CASSTYRDRNEQFF.

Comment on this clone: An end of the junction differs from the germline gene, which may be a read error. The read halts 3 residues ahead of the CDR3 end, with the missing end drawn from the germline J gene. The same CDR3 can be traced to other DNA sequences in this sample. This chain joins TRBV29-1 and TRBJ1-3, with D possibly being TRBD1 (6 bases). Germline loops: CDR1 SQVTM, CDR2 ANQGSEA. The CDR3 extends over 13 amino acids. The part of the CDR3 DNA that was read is TGCAGCGTTTTGACAGGCTCTGGAAACACA. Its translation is CSVLTGSGNT. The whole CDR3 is CSVLTGSGNTIYF.

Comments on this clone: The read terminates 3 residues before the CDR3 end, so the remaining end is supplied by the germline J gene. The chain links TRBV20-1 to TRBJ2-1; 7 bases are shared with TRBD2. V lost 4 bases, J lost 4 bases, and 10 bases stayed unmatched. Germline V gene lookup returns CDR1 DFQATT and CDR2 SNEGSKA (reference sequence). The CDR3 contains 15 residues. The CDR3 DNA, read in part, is TGCAGTGCTATTACGGCGACTAGCAGTTACAATGAG. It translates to CSAITATSSYNE. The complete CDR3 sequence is CSAITATSSYNEQFF.

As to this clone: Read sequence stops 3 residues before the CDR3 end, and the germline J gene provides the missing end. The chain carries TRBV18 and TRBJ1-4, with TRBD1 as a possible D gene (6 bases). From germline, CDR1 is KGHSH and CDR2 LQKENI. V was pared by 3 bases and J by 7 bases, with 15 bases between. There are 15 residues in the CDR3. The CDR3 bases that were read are TGTGCCAGCTCACCGCGGACAGTTTTTGGTGAAAAA. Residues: CASSPRTVFGEK. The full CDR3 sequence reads CASSPRTVFGEKLFF.

The DNA read from the CDR3 is TGTGCCAGCAGACTCCCAAAGCTTGGC. The encoded protein is CASRLPKLG. The whole CDR3 sequence is CASRLPKLGYTF. This chain connects TRBV6-2 or TRBV6-3 to TRBJ1-2; D is unclear. The read ends 3 residues shy of where the CDR3 ends; the end is completed using the germline J gene. This CDR3 comprises 12 residues. Trimming took 6 bases from V and 7 from J, leaving 12 bases between them. Germline V gene data show CDR1 as MNHEY and CDR2 as SVGEGT.

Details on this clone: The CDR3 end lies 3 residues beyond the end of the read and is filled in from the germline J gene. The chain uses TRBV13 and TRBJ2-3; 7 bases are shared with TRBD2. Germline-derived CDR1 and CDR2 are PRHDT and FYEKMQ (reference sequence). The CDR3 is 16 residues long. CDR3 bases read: TGTGCCAGCAGCTTCAGAACGGGGGGTACTCAAGAGACG. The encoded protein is CASSFRTGGTQET. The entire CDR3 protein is CASSFRTGGTQETQYF.

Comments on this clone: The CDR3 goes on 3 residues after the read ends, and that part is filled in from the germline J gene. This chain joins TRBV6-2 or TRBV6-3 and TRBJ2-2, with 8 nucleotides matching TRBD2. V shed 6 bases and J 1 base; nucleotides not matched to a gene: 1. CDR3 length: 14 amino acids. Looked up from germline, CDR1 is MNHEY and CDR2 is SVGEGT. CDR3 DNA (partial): TGTGCCAGCAGCGGGACTAGGAACACCGGGGAG. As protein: CASSGTRNTGE. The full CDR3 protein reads CASSGTRNTGELFF.

The CDR3 region is CASSRGYYNEQFF. The sequenced CDR3 bases are TGTGCCAGTTCCAGGGGATACTACAATGAG. The genes are TRBV2 and TRBJ2-1; perhaps TRBD1 as D (6 bases). The read is 3 residues too short to cover the CDR3 end, so that end is filled in from the germline J gene. The V and J ends lost 9 bases and 3 bases respectively, with 12 bases between them. The CDR3 has 13 amino acids. Per the germline V gene, CDR1 is SNHLY and CDR2 is FYNNEI.

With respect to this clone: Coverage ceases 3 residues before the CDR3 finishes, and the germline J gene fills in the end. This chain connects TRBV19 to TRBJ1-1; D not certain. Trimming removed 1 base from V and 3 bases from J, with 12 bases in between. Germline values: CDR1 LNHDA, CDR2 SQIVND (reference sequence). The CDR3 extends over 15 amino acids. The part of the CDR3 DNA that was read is TGTGCCAGTAGTATAGTCGGTATTGGGCACACTGAA. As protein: CASSIVGIGHTE. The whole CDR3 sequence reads CASSIVGIGHTEAFF.

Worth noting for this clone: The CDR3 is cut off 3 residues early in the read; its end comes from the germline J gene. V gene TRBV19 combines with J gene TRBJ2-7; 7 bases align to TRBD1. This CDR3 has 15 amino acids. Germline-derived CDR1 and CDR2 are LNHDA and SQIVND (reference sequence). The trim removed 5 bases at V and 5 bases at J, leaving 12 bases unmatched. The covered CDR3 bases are TGTGCCAGTAGTTCGCCGACAGGGACGAATGACGAG. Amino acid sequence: CASSSPTGTNDE. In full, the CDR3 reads CASSSPTGTNDEQYF.

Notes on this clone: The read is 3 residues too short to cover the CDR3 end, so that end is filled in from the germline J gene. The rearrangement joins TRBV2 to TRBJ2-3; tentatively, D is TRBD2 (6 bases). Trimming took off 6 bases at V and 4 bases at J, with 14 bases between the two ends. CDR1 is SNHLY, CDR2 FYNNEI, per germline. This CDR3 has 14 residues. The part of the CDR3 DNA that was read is TGTGCCAGCAGAACCGAGACTAGTCCAGATACG. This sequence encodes CASRTETSPDT. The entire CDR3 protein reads CASRTETSPDTQYF.

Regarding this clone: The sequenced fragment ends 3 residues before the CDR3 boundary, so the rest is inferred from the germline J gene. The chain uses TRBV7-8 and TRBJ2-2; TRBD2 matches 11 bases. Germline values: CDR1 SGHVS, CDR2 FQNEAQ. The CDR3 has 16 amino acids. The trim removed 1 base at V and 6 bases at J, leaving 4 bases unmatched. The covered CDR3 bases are TGTGCCAGCAGCTTAGTGGTAGCGGGGGGGCCCGGGGAG. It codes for CASSLVVAGGPGE. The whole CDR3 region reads CASSLVVAGGPGELFF.

CDR3 protein: CASSLGWTEAFF. CDR3 bases read: TGCGCCAGCAGCTTGGGCTGGACAGAA. The V and J genes are TRBV5-1 and TRBJ1-1; D is perhaps TRBD1 (5 bases). The DNA ends 3 residues before the CDR3 does, and the rest of the CDR3 is filled in from the germline J gene. The CDR3 runs 12 residues. Germline loops: CDR1 SGHRS, CDR2 YFSETQ.

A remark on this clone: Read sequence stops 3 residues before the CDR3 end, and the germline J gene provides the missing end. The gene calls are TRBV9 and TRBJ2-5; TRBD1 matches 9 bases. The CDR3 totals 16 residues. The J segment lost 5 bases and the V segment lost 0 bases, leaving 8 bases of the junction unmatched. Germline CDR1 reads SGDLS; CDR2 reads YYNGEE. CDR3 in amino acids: CASSVDPDRGLETQYF. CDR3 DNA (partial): TGTGCCAGCAGCGTAGACCCGGACAGGGGACTGGAGACC.